Presented here are 4 T cell receptor beta chains from one specimen sequenced in a study of T cell responses to AZD1222 COVID-19 vaccine. The method was immunoSEQ multiplex PCR; TCRdb's version includes in-frame clones alone and lacks a portion of them. The sample yields some 130,000 clones, 88% seen once. Specimen: peripheral blood, collected on day 0 of AZD1222 vaccination. The origin of the receptors is an adult in good health.

The chain uses TRBV24-1 and TRBJ2-7; D unresolved. CDR3 length equals 13 residues. The ends were cut back, 3 bases at V and 0 bases at J, with 5 bases in the middle. Per the germline V gene, CDR1 is KGHDR and CDR2 is SFDVKD. Here the CDR3 reads CATSDTYSYEQYF. The CDR3 bases are TGTGCCACCAGTGATACGTACTCCTACGAGCAGTACTTC.

The chain recombines TRBV6-6 with TRBJ2-4, with D perhaps TRBD2 (6 bases). V was trimmed by 7 bases and J by 0 bases, leaving 16 bases between them. This CDR3 spans 16 amino acids. Per the germline V gene, CDR1 is MNHNY and CDR2 is SVGAGI (reference sequence). In DNA, the CDR3 is TGTGCCAGCACCACGGGGGTGAAACTAGCCAAAAACATTCAGTACTTC. Translated, it gives CASTTGVKLAKNIQYF.

The chain joins TRBV5-5 to TRBJ2-2, with D maybe TRBD1 (6 bases). Trimming stripped 5 bases from V and 5 bases from J, with 13 bases between. Germline V gene lookup returns CDR1 SGHKS and CDR2 YYEKEE (reference sequence). The CDR3 is 14 amino acids. CDR3 DNA sequence: TGTGCCAGCAGAGAAAGAACAGGGACCGGGGAGCTGTTTTTT. This encodes CASRERTGTGELFF.

CDR3 in amino acids: CASSQDGSGTDTQYF. The CDR3 DNA sequence: TGCGCCAGCAGCCAAGATGGGAGCGGCACAGATACGCAGTATTTT. V is TRBV4-1 and J is TRBJ2-3, with D perhaps TRBD2 (5 bases). Germline V lookup: CDR1 MGHRA, CDR2 YSYEKL. The V and J ends lost 0 bases and 1 base respectively, with 8 bases between them. The CDR3 runs 15 residues.